In its sample, the clone carrying this TCR beta chain was seen many times. Its antigen is currently unknown. The source of the sample is a study of CD8 T cells in ankylosing spondylitis. The ends lost 5 bases at V and 1 base at J; junction bases unmatched: 10. The germline V gene encodes CDR1 SQVTM and CDR2 ANQGSEA. This CDR3 comprises 17 residues. General observations from the study: Certain motif variants had earlier appeared in reactive arthritis synovial fluid and blood. Researchers report that disease-linked clones proved CD8+ and relatively rare in peripheral blood. Researchers reportedly found disease-linked clones significantly enriched in matched ankylosing spondylitis synovial fluid. It appeared that ankylosing spondylitis blood was characterized by a TCR beta motif of several highly homologous variants.

TCRdb analysed the 5' RACE reads with MiXCR anew, one entry per CDR3 protein. The table shows 75,000 to 95,000 distinct CDR3 sequences, with 9% occurring only once. This chain uses TRBV29-1 with TRBJ2-1; 11 nucleotides agree with TRBD2. The sequenced sample was blood, either unsorted or a sorted T cell fraction (not recorded which). The sequence was obtained from a male donor with ankylosing spondylitis. DNA of the CDR3: TGCAGCGTTACCCAGACCGTAGCGGGAGGGTCCTACAATGAGCAGTTCTTC. Encoded protein: CSVTQTVAGGSYNEQFF.